This T cell receptor beta chain came from a study of T cell responses to AZD1222 COVID-19 vaccine (TCRdb year 2021). About the study as a whole: AZD1222 recipients whose second dose came at about 4 weeks and those whose second dose came at about 12 weeks were combined into one group, since spike-specific TCR depth and breadth did not differ between the two schedules. TCR sequencing was performed for fewer than 250 trial participants, of whom some 200 were given two doses of AZD1222 and around 25 were given two doses of MenACWY control vaccine. Trial participants were enrolled by age into 18-55, 56-69 and 70-plus year subgroups, with roughly 150, 30 and 60 TCR-sequenced participants respectively.

The CDR3 regions of human TCRbeta chains were subjected to immunosequencing. Regarding the original processing steps: Repertoire TCRs were matched against a reference library of SARS-CoV-2-specific TCRs generated with the MIRA antigen-specificity platform. Breadth was defined as the fraction of unique TCRs that were SARS-CoV-2-associated. Depth was defined as the fraction of total T cells that were SARS-CoV-2-associated. Using the MIRA data, every spike-specific TCR was mapped to the spike region that the TCR reacted to and assigned to either a CD4 or a CD8 class. Log10-transformed breadth and depth values were compared by one-way ANOVA with Sidak's multiple comparisons tests. TCRdb holds this immuneACCESS table with in-frame rearrangements only. Some clones are missing; in checked studies, unresolved V genes explain under half, and the rest has no known cause. The V and J calls and clone size were taken over from that table, and D and trimming were inferred from the DNA. The sample has 100,000 or so clones on record, approximately 86% of them singletons. The ten largest clones represent 5% to 6.5% of the sample.

The label giving this sample's time point can be read as: baseline before first vaccination. The vaccinee samples were drawn from two UK trials, COV001 and COV002, one of which was a single-blind randomized controlled phase 2/3 trial testing AZD1222 (ChAdOx1 nCoV-19) in healthy adults. For TCRbeta chain sequencing, PBMC samples from trial participants were taken at day 0 and at day 28 after the second dose. A word on this clone: Its antigen target is currently unknown. The sample holds no much larger clone one base away, and base qualities are not on file.

The paper as a whole reports these results and caveats: Most participants were white British and females outnumbered males, and the authors suggested that clonal diversity may have been underestimated. Reportedly, almost half of the unique spike-specific TCRs recognized epitopes lying outside the regions that are mutated in the B.1.351 and B.1.1.7 variants. A significant rise in spike-specific TCR breadth and depth was observed after two AZD1222 doses relative to day 0 and relative to MenACWY recipients. In the small 56-69-year group, the increase in depth fell short of significance, most likely because of low power. The vaccine-associated CD4 TCRs covered the entire spike protein, and the dominant responses fell in regions 160-218 and 743-854. No day 14 peak-response samples were available, so repertoires were characterized only after the peak T cell response. Only 5 to 7 AZD1222 recipients were SARS-CoV-2 seropositive at baseline, limiting conclusions about previously exposed vaccinees.

The sequence came from an adult in good health. This material consisted of peripheral blood, taken on day 0 of AZD1222 vaccination.

The CDR3 has the sequence CASSPRGLAGSYEQYF. The sequence in DNA is TGTGCCAGCAGTCCAAGGGGACTAGCGGGTTCCTACGAGCAGTACTTC. The rearranged segments are TRBV27 and TRBJ2-7; the junction holds 12 bases that match TRBD2. For CDR1 and CDR2, the germline V gene (reference sequence) lists MNHEY and SMNVEV. Trimming leaves V shorter by 5 bases and J shorter by 1 base, with the junction holding 6 bases beyond the gene matches. The CDR3 measures 16 amino acids from cysteine to phenylalanine. Kept here is only the CDR3 DNA, which spans 48 bases and is read in frame from base 1.